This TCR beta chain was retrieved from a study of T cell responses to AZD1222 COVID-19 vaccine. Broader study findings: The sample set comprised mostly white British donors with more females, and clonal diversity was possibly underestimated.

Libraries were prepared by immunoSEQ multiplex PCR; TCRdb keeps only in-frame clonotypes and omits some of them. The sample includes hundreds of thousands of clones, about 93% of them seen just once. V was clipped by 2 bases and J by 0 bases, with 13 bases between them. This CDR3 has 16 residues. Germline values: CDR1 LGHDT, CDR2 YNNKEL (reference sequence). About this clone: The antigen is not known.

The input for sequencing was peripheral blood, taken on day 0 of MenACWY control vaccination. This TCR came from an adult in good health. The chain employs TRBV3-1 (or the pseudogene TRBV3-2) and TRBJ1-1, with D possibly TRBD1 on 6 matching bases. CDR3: CASSQHPGQMNTEAFF. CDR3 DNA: TGTGCCAGCAGCCAACACCCGGGACAAATGAACACTGAAGCTTTCTTT.